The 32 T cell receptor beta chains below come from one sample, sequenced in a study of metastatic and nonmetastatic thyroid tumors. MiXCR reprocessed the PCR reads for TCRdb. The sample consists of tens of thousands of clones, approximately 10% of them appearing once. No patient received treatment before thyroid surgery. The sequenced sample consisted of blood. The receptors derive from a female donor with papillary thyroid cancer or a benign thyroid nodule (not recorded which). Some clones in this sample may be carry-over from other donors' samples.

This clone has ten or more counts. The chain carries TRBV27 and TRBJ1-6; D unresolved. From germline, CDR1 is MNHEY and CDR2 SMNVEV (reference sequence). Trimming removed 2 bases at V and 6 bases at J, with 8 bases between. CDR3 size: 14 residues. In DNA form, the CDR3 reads TGTGCCAGCAGTTTAAGAAGGTTTAATTCACCCCTCCACTTT. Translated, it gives CASSLRRFNSPLHF.

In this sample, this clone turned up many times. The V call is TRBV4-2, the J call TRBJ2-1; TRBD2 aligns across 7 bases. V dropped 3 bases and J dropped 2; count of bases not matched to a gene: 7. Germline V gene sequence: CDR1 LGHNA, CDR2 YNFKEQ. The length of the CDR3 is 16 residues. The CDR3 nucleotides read TGTGCCAGCAGCCACGTCGGCGGGAGCCCCTACAATGAGCAGTTCTTC. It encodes CASSHVGGSPYNEQFF.

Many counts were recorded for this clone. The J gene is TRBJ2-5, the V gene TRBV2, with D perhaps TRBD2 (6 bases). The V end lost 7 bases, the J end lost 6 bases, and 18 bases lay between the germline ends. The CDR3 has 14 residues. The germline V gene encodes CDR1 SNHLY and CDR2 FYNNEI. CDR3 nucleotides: TGTGCCAGCACTCCGGGCGGTGGGAGGAAGACCCAGTACTTC. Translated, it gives CASTPGGGRKTQYF.

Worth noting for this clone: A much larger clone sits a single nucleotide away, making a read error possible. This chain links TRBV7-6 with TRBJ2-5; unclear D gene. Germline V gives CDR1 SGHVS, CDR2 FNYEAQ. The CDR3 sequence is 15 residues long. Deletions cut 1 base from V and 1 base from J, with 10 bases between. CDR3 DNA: TGTGCCAGCAGCTTAGGTGCATGTTCCCAAGAGACCCAGTACTTC. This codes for CASSLGACSQETQYF.

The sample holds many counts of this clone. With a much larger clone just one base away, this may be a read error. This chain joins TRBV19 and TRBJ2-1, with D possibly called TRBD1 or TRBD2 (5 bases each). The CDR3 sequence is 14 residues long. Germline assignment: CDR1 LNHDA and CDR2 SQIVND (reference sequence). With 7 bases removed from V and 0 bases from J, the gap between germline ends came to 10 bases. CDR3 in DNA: TGTGCCAGTATGAGGGGCCGCTCCTACAATGAGCAGTTCTTC. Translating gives CASMRGRSYNEQFF.

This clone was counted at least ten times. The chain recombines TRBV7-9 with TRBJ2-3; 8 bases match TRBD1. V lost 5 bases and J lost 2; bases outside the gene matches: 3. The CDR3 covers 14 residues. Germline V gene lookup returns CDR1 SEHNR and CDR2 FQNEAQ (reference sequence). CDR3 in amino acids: CASSETGVTDTQYF. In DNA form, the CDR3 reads TGTGCCAGCAGCGAGACAGGGGTCACAGATACGCAGTATTTT.

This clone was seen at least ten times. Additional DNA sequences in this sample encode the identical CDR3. The CDR3 DNA is TGTGCCAGCAGTACCCCCGGGACAGCCCAAAACTATGGCTACACCTTC. This encodes CASSTPGTAQNYGYTF. The rearrangement uses TRBV28 and TRBJ1-2, with 7 nucleotides matching TRBD1. The CDR3 runs to 16 residues. V lost 5 bases and J lost 2; bases outside the gene matches: 11. From germline, CDR1 is MDHEN and CDR2 SYDVKM.

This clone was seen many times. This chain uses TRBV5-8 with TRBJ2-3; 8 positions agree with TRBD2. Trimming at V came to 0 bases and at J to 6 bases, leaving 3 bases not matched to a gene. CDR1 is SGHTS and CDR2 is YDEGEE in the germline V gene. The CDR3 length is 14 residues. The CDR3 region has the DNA TGTGCCAGCAGCTTGGCCGGGGGGGCGGATACGCAGTATTTT. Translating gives CASSLAGGADTQYF.

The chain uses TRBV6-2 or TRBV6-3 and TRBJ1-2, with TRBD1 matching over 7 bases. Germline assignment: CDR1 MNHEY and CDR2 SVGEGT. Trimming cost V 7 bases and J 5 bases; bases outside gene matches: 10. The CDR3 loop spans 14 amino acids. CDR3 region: CASTDNYRGYGYTF. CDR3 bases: TGTGCCAGCACCGATAATTACAGGGGTTATGGCTACACCTTC.

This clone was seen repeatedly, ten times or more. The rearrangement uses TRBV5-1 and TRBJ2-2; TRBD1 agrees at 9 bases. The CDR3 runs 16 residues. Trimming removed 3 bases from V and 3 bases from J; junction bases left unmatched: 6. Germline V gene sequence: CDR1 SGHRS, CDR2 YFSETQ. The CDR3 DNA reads TGCGCCAGCAGCTACAGGACAGGGGTCGACACCGGGGAGCTGTTTTTT. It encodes CASSYRTGVDTGELFF.

CDR3 DNA sequence: TGTGCCAGCTCTTACTTGGACAGGAATGAAAAACTGTTTTTT. Translated, it gives CASSYLDRNEKLFF. The chain is built from TRBV18 and TRBJ1-4; 7 positions agree with TRBD1. CDR3 length equals 14 residues. Germline CDR1 is KGHSH and CDR2 is LQKENI. V lost 6 bases to trimming and J lost 5 bases; unmatched junction nucleotides: 6.

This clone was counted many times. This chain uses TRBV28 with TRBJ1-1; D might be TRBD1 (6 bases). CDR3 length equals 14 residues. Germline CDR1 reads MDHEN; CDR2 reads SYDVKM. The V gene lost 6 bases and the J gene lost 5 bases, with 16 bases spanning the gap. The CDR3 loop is CASSTQGPRTEAFF. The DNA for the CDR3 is TGTGCCAGCAGCACCCAGGGGCCTCGGACTGAAGCTTTCTTT.

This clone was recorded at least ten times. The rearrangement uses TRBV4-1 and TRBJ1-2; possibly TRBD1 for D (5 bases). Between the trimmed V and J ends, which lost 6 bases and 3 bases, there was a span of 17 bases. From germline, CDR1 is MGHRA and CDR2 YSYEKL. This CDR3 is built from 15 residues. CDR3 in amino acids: CASRVLGDGDYGYTF. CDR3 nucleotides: TGCGCCAGCAGGGTATTAGGGGACGGAGACTATGGCTACACCTTC.

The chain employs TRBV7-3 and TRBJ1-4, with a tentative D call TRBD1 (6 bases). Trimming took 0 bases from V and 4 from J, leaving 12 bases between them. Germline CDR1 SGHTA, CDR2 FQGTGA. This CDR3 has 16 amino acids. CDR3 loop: CASSLTRQVGNEKLFF. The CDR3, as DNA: TGTGCCAGCAGCTTAACCCGACAGGTCGGTAATGAAAAACTGTTTTTT.

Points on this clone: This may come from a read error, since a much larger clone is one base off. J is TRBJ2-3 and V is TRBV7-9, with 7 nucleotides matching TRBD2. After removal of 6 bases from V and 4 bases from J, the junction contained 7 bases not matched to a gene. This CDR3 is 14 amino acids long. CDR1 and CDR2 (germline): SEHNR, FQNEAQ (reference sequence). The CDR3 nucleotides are TGTGCCAGCAGGACGCCCGCGGGGGCAGATACGCAGTATTTT. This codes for CASRTPAGADTQYF.

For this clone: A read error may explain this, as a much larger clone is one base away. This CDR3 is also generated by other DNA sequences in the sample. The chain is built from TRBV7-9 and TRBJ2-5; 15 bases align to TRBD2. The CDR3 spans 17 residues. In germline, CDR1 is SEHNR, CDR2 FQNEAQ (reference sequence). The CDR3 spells CASSGGLAGGPGETQYF. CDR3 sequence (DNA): TGCGCCAGCAGCGGTGGACTAGCGGGAGGGCCGGGAGAGACCCAGTACTTC.

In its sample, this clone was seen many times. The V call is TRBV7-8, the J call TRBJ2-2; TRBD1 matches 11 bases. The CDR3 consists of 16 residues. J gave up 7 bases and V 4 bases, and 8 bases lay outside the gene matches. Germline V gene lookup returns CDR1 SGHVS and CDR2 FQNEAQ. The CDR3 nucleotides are TGTGCCAGCAGCTCGGGACAGGGGGTCGGGTACGGGGAGCTGTTTTTT. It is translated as CASSSGQGVGYGELFF.

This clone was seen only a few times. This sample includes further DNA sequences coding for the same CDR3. The CDR3 sequence: CASSGAPSTEAFF. The CDR3 DNA sequence: TGCGCCAGCAGTGGAGCCCCCTCCACTGAAGCTTTCTTT. The V gene is TRBV5-1, the J gene TRBJ1-1, with D unresolved. V dropped 5 bases and J dropped 4 bases, with 12 bases sitting between them. Germline-derived CDR1 and CDR2 are SGHRS and YFSETQ. The CDR3 totals 13 residues.

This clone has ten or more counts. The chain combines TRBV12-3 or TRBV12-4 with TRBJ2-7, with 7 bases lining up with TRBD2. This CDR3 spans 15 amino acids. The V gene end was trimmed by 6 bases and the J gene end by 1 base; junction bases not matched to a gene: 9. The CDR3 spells CASSPSSRESYEQYF. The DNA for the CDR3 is TGTGCCAGCAGCCCTTCGTCGCGGGAGTCCTACGAGCAGTACTTC.

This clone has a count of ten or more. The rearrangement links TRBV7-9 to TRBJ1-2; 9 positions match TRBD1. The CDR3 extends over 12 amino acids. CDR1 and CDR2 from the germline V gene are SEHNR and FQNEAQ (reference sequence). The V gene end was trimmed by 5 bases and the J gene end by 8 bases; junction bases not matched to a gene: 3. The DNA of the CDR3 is TGTGCCAGCAGCCGGGACAGGGAAGGCTACACCTTC. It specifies CASSRDREGYTF.

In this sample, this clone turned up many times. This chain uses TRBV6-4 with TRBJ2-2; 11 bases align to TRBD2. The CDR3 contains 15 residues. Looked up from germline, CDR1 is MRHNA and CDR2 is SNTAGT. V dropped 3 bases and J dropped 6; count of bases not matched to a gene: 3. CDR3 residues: CASSDLAGGAGELFF. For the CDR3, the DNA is TGTGCCAGCAGTGATCTAGCGGGAGGAGCCGGGGAGCTGTTTTTT.

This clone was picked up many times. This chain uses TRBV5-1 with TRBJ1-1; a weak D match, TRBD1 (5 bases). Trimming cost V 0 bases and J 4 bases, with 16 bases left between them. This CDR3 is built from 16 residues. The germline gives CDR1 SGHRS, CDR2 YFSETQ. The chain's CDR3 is CASSLGSGVFGTEAFF. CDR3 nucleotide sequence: TGCGCCAGCAGCTTGGGTTCGGGGGTATTCGGCACTGAAGCTTTCTTT.

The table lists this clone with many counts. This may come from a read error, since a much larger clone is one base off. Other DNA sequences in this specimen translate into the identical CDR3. CDR3 nucleotides: TGCGCCAGCAGCCAAGCGGACGGCTCTAACTATGGCTACACCTTC. Its translation: CASSQADGSNYGYTF. This chain uses TRBV4-3 with TRBJ1-2; D unclear. Germline assignment: CDR1 LGHNA and CDR2 YSLEER. The CDR3 totals 15 residues. Trimming cost V 1 base and J 0 bases, with 9 bases left between them.

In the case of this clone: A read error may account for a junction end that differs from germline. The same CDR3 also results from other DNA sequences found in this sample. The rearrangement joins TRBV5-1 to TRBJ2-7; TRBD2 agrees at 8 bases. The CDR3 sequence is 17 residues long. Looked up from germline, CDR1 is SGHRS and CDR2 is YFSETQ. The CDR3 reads CANSPYVVAGLSYEQYF. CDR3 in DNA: TGCGCCAACAGCCCGTACGTGGTAGCGGGACTCTCCTACGAGCAGTATTTC.

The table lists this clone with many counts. This chain's CDR3 is CASSPRTGGSEKLFF. The DNA of the CDR3 is TGTGCCAGCAGCCCTCGGACAGGGGGAAGTGAAAAACTGTTTTTT. The chain links TRBV4-2 to TRBJ1-4; TRBD1 matches at 10 bases. Trimming took 4 bases from V and 7 from J; bases not matched to a gene: 6. Germline CDR1 LGHNA, CDR2 YNFKEQ. This CDR3 contains 15 residues.

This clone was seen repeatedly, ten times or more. Here the CDR3 DNA reads TGTGCCAGCAGCGTAGAACAGGCTTCGTTCCAGGGCTACACCTTC. Translated: CASSVEQASFQGYTF. The chain joins TRBV9 to TRBJ1-2; possible D gene TRBD1, 5 bases. The CDR3 runs 15 residues. The ends were cut back, 0 bases at V and 8 bases at J, with 17 bases in the middle. CDR1 is SGDLS and CDR2 is YYNGEE in the germline V gene.

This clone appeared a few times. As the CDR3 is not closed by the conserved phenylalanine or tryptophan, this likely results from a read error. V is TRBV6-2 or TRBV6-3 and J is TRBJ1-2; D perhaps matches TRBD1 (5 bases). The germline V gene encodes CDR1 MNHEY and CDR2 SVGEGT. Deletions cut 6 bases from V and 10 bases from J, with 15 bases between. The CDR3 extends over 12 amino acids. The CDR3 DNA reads TGTGCCAGCAGCCTAACCGGGGCCGACTACACCTGC. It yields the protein CASSLTGADYTC.

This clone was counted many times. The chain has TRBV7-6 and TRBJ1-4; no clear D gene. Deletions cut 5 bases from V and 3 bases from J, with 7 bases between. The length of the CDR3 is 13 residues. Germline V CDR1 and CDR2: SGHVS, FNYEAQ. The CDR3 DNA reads TGTGCCAGCAGCCCCGGGGCTAATGAAAAACTGTTTTTT. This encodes CASSPGANEKLFF.

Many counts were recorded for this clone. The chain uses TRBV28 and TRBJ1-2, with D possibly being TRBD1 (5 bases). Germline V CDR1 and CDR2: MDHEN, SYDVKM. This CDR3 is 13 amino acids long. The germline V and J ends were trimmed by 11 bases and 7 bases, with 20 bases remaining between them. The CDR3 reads CAGRDPVGGGYTF. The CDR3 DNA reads TGTGCCGGCCGGGACCCAGTTGGCGGTGGCTACACCTTC.

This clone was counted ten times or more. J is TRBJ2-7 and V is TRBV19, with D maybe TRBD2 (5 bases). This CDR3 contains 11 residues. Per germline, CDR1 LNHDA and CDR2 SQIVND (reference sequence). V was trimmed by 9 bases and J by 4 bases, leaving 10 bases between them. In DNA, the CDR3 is TGTGCCAGCTCGGGATCTTACGAGCAGTACTTC. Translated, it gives CASSGSYEQYF.

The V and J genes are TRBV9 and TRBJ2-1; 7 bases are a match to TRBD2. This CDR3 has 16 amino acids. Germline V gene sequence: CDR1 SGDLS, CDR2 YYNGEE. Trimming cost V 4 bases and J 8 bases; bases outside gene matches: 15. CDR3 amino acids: CASSPSARGSTYEQFF. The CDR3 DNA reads TGTGCCAGCAGCCCCAGTGCGCGCGGGAGTACCTATGAGCAGTTCTTC.

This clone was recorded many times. The CDR3 region is CASSLRQNTEAFF. Written as DNA, the CDR3 is TGTGCCAGCAGCCTCAGACAGAACACTGAAGCTTTCTTT. The J gene is TRBJ1-1, the V gene TRBV11-2; D is unclear. This CDR3 spans 13 amino acids. V lost 5 bases and J lost 1, with 8 bases in between. CDR1 and CDR2 from the germline V gene are SGHAT and FQNNGV.